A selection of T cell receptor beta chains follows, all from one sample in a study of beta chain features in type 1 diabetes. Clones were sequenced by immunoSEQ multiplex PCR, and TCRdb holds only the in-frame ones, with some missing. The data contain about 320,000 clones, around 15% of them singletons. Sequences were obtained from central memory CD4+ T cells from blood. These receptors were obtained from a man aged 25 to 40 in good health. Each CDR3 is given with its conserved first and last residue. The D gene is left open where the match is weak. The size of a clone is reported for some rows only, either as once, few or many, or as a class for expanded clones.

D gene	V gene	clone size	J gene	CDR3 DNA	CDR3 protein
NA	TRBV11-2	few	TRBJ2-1	TGTGCCAGCAGCTTCGACAGTTCCTACAATGAGCAGTTCTTC	CASSFDSSYNEQFF
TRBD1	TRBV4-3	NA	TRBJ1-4	TGCGCCAGCAGCCAGGGACAGGCATTTGCAACTAATGAAAAACTGTTTTTT	CASSQGQAFATNEKLFF
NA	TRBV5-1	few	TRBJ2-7	TGCGCCAGCAGCTTGGACACGGTTCCCGAGCAGTACTTC	CASSLDTVPEQYF
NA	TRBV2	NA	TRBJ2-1	TGTGCCAGCAGTGTGCGTAGGGGCGATGAGCAGTTCTTC	CASSVRRGDEQFF
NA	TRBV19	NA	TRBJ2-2	TGTGCCAGTAGTATGGGACCCTCAGGAGGGGAGCTGTTTTTT	CASSMGPSGGELFF
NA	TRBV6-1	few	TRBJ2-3	TGTGCCAGCAGTGATTTATTAGATACGCAGTATTTT	CASSDLLDTQYF
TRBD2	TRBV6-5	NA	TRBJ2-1	TGTGCCAGCAAATCCGGGACTAGCAGGGATGAGCAGTTCTTC	CASKSGTSRDEQFF
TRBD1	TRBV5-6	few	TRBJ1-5	TGTGCCAGCAGCTTACAGGGGAATCAGCCCCAGCATTTT	CASSLQGNQPQHF
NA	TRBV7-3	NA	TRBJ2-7	TGTGCCAGCAGCCAACAAAGTTCTTCGCACGAGCAGTACTTC	CASSQQSSSHEQYF
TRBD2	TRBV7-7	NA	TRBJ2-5	TGTGCCAGCAGCCGGGACTACAGCGTGACCCAGTACTTC	CASSRDYSVTQYF
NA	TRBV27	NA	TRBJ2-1	TGTGCCAGCAGTTCACTAGCCGACTACAATGAGCAGTTCTTC	CASSSLADYNEQFF
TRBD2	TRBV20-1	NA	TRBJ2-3	TGCAGTACCGAACTAGCGGGAGTTGAGTATTTT	CSTELAGVEYF
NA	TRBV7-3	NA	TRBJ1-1	TGTGCCAGCAGCTCGGGACACTCGAACACTGAAGCTTTCTTT	CASSSGHSNTEAFF
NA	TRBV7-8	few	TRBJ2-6	TGTGCCAGCAGTTATAGCTCTGGGGCCAACGTCCTGACTTTC	CASSYSSGANVLTF
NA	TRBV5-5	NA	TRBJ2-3	TGTGCCAGCAGCTTATCCGGGTCAGATACGCAGTATTTT	CASSLSGSDTQYF
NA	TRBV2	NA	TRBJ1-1	TGTGCCAGCCAAACCGGATCTGTCACGGAAGCTTTCTTT	CASQTGSVTEAFF
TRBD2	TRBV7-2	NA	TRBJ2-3	TGTGCCAGCAGCCCTAGCGGGGTGAGCACAGATACGCAGTATTTT	CASSPSGVSTDTQYF
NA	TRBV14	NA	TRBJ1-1	TGTGCCAGCAGCTTCAGCAGGGGTCCTAACACTGAAGCTTTCTTT	CASSFSRGPNTEAFF
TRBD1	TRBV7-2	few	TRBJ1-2	TGTGCCACCGACGGACAGGGGGCGCGCGGCTACACCTTC	CATDGQGARGYTF
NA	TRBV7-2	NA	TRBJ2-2	TGTGCCAGCAGCTTCAACCCCGACGGGGAGCTGTTTTTT	CASSFNPDGELFF
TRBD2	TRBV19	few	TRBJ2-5	TGTGCCAGTAGTCCCTCTCGACTAGCGGGAGGACAAGAGACCCAGTACTTC	CASSPSRLAGGQETQYF
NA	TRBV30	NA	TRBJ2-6	TGTGCCTGGAGCGGACGGATCATCTCTGGGGCCAACGTCCTGACTTTC	CAWSGRIISGANVLTF
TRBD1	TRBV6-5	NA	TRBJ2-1	TGTGCCAGCAGACCCGGGACAGGGGGCAATGAGCAGTTCTTC	CASRPGTGGNEQFF
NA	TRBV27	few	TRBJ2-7	TGTGCCAGCAGGGGACTGAACTCCTACGAGCAGTACTTC	CASRGLNSYEQYF
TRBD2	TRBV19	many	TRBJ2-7	TGTGCCACTGGAGAACTAGCGGTGCAGTACTTC	CATGELAVQYF
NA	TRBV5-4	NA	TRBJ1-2	TGTGCCAGCAGCTTGGTGGCGGGGTCTGGATATGGCTACACCTTC	CASSLVAGSGYGYTF
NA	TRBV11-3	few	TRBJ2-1	TGTGCCAGCAGCTTAATAAGTGAGCAGTTCTTC	CASSLISEQFF
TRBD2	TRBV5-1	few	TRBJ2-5	TGCGCCAGCAGCTCAGGCGGGGGGGCCTTGTTAAAGACCCAGTACTTC	CASSSGGGALLKTQYF
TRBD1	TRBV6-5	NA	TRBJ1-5	TGTGCCAGCAGACCTGACAGGGGTAATCAGCCCCAGCATTTT	CASRPDRGNQPQHF
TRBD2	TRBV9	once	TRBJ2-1	TGTGCCAGCAGCGTAACGACTAGCGTGTACAATGAGCAGTTCTTC	CASSVTTSVYNEQFF
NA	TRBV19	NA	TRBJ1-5	TGTGCCAGTAGCCCCTACGTGAATCAGCCCCAGCATTTT	CASSPYVNQPQHF
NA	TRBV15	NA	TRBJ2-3	TGTGCCACCAGCAGAGATTATGATACGCAGTATTTT	CATSRDYDTQYF
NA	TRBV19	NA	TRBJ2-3	TGTGCCAGTAGTACAGGGGGGGCTAGCACAGATACGCAGTATTTT	CASSTGGASTDTQYF
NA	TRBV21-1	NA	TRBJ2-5	TGTGCCAGGCACCGAGAGACCCAGTACTTC	CARHRETQYF
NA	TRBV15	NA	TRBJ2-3	TGTGCCACCAGCAGAGATCAGGGTGATACGCAGTATTTT	CATSRDQGDTQYF
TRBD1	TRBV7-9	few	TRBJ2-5	TGTGCCAGCAGCTTAGTAGGGACAGGGCAAGAGACCCAGTACTTC	CASSLVGTGQETQYF
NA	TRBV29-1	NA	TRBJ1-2	TGCAGCGTTGTTGACGGGGCGGATGGCTACACCTTC	CSVVDGADGYTF
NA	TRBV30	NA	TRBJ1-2	TGTGCCTGGAGTCGGAATAGGGGACGGGGCTACACCTTC	CAWSRNRGRGYTF
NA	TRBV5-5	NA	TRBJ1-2	TGTGCCAGCACCGATAGGGGCGCGGGGTATGGCTACACCTTC	CASTDRGAGYGYTF
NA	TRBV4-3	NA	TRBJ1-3	TGCGCCAGCAGCCCGGGCAGTGGAAACACCATATATTTT	CASSPGSGNTIYF
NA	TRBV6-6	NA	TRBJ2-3	TGTGCCAGCAAAGCGGGCACAGATACGCAGTATTTT	CASKAGTDTQYF
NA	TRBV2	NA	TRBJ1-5	TGTGCCAGCCACCCGAACAGGGCTCATCAGCCCCAGCATTTT	CASHPNRAHQPQHF
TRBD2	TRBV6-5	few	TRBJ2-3	TGTGCCAGCGGAGCGGGAAATACGCAGTATTTT	CASGAGNTQYF